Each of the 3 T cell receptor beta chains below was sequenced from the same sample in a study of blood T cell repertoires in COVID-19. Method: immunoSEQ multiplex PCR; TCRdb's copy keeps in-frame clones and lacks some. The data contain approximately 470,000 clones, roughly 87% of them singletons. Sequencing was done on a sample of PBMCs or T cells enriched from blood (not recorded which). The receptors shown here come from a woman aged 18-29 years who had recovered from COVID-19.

The CDR3 DNA follows: TGTGCCAGCAGCCCAGACCAGACAGATAACCTTTATGGCTACACCTTC. The encoded protein is CASSPDQTDNLYGYTF. J is TRBJ1-2 and V is TRBV5-4; possible D gene TRBD1, 5 bases. The CDR3 contains 16 residues. CDR1 SGHNT and CDR2 YYREEE come from the germline V gene (reference sequence). V was trimmed by 4 bases and J by 5 bases, leaving 21 bases between them.

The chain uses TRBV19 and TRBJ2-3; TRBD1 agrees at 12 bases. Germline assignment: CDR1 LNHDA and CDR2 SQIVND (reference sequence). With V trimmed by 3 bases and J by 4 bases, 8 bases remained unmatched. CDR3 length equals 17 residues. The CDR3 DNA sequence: TGTGCCAGTAGTATTCGGGGACAGGGGGCAATTGCAGATACGCAGTATTTT. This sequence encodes CASSIRGQGAIADTQYF.

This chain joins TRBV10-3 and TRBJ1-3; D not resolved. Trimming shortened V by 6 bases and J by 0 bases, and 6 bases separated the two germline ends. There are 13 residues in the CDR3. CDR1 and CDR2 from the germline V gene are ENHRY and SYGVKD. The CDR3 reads CAISPISGNTIYF. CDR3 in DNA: TGTGCCATCAGCCCTATCTCTGGAAACACCATATATTTT.